This is a list of T cell receptor beta chains from one sample in a study of neurological immune-mediated disorders. TCRdb fed the 5' RACE reads into MiXCR, producing one record per CDR3 protein. The sample includes 93,000 or so distinct CDR3 sequences, more than 10% of them seen just once. The sample consisted of PBMCs. The origin of the receptors is a female donor with HTLV-1-associated myelopathy (HAM/TSP). The CDR3 runs from the conserved cysteine through the conserved F or W. The D gene is left open where the match is weak. A clone size is listed for some rows: how often the clone was seen (once, few, many), or a class if it is expanded.

NA TRBJ2-7 many TRBV29-1 CSVEGPESSYEQYF TGCAGCGTTGAAGGTCCAGAAAGCTCCTACGAGCAGTACTTC
NA TRBJ2-5 many TRBV15 CATSMGSSQETQYF TGTGCTACCAGCATGGGGAGTTCACAAGAGACCCAGTACTTC
TRBD1 TRBJ2-7 many TRBV28 CASITRTGSYEQYF TGTGCCAGCATCACTAGGACAGGGTCCTACGAGCAGTACTTC
TRBD2 TRBJ2-1 many TRBV27 CASSPTLGLVGNNEQFF TGTGCCAGCAGTCCGACGCTAGGACTAGTAGGTAACAATGAGCAGTTCTTC
NA TRBJ2-7 many TRBV7-2 CASSLAGKRGYEQYF TGTGCCAGCAGCTTAGCAGGCAAACGGGGCTACGAGCAGTACTTC
TRBD1 TRBJ1-2 many TRBV28 CASSSDRAYGYTF TGTGCCAGCAGTTCTGACAGGGCCTATGGCTACACCTTC
TRBD2 TRBJ2-1 many TRBV28 CASSLTSGVSYNEQFF TGTGCCAGCAGCCTGACTAGCGGGGTCTCCTACAATGAGCAGTTCTTC
TRBD1 TRBJ1-2 NA TRBV12-3/TRBV12-4 CASRRDRRDYGYTF TGTGCCAGCAGACGGGACAGGCGAGACTATGGCTACACCTTC
TRBD2 TRBJ2-3 many TRBV20-1 CSVPGLAGPMQYF TGCAGTGTCCCGGGACTAGCGGGGCCCATGCAGTATTTT
NA TRBJ2-2 many TRBV10-1 CASSESPNTGELFF TGCGCCAGCAGTGAGTCACCGAACACCGGGGAGCTGTTTTTT
NA TRBJ2-2 few TRBV5-1 CASRIQENTGELFF TGCGCCAGCAGAATACAGGAGAACACCGGGGAGCTGTTTTTT
TRBD1 TRBJ2-5 many TRBV5-1 CASSWTTGGQETQYF TGCGCCAGCAGTTGGACGACAGGGGGCCAAGAGACCCAGTACTTC
TRBD2 TRBJ2-7 many TRBV9 CASAGTSGGYEQYF TGTGCCAGCGCCGGGACTAGCGGGGGTTACGAGCAGTACTTC
TRBD2 TRBJ2-1 many TRBV6-5 CASSFLAGASSYNEQFF TGTGCCAGCAGTTTCTTAGCGGGGGCGAGCTCCTACAATGAGCAGTTCTTC
NA TRBJ2-2 many TRBV18 CASSPGRSPGELFF TGTGCCAGCTCACCAGGCCGCTCACCCGGGGAGCTGTTTTTT
TRBD2 TRBJ2-5 NA TRBV20-1 CSAPRGGLGETQYF TGCAGTGCCCCACGGGGGGGCCTCGGGGAGACCCAGTACTTC
NA TRBJ1-5 many TRBV29-1 CSVRGAGNQPQHF TGCAGCGTCCGGGGGGCAGGCAATCAGCCCCAGCATTTT
NA TRBJ1-1 many TRBV5-5 CASSLYLGQVNTEAFF TGTGCCAGCAGCTTGTATCTCGGACAAGTGAACACTGAAGCTTTCTTT
TRBD2 TRBJ2-7 many TRBV5-1 CASRTSGVNYEQYF TGCGCCAGCCGAACTAGCGGGGTGAACTACGAGCAGTACTTC
TRBD2 TRBJ2-5 many TRBV20-1 CSASRRWEAGQETQYF TGCAGTGCTAGCCGGCGGTGGGAAGCGGGACAAGAGACCCAGTACTTC
NA TRBJ2-3 many TRBV7-9 CASSPPARTDTQYF TGTGCCAGCAGCCCCCCGGCCCGCACAGATACGCAGTATTTT
NA TRBJ1-1 many TRBV20-1 CSAPQQGLLNTEAFF TGCAGTGCTCCACAACAGGGTCTATTGAACACTGAAGCTTTCTTT
NA TRBJ1-1 many TRBV4-1 CASSQGPGRERNRAFF TGCGCCAGCAGCCAAGGACCCGGACGCGAAAGAAATAGAGCTTTCTTT
NA TRBJ2-3 many TRBV5-1 CASSWGARDTQYF TGCGCCAGCAGCTGGGGGGCACGGGATACGCAGTATTTT
NA TRBJ2-4 many TRBV4-1 CASSQLGLAKNIQYF TGCGCCAGCAGCCAATTGGGACTAGCCAAAAACATTCAGTACTTC
NA TRBJ2-2 many TRBV4-2 CASSQGILGGANTGELFF TGTGCCAGCAGCCAAGGGATCCTCGGGGGCGCGAACACCGGGGAGCTGTTTTTT
NA TRBJ1-1 NA TRBV14 CASSQARSATAFF TGTGCCAGCAGCCAAGCCCGTAGTGCGACCGCTTTCTTT
TRBD2 TRBJ2-7 many TRBV5-1 CASSLPRGGLSYEQYF TGCGCCAGCAGCCTCCCGCGGGGGGGATTATCCTACGAGCAGTACTTC